This T cell receptor (beta chain) comes out of a study of T-cell memory formation after mild COVID-19. Study-wide results and limits: Among contracting clones, CD4+ were mainly CM/EM and CD8+ enriched in EMRA.

Via MiXCR, TCRdb re-called the 5' RACE reads, giving one row per CDR3 protein. The table shows more than 100,000 distinct CDR3 sequences, with over 15% occurring only once. A word on this clonotype: Antigen specificity is unknown.

This CDR3 spans 13 amino acids. Germline V gene data show CDR1 as SGHDT and CDR2 as YYEEEE. The V and J ends lost 0 bases and 4 bases respectively, with 8 bases between them. The chain has TRBV5-6 and TRBJ2-7; no definite D call. The source of this sequence is a man aged 18 to 29 who had mild COVID-19 (a few samples of this study predate the infection). Cell type and time point are not known. Sequenced sample: PBMCs or a T cell subset sorted from them (not recorded which). The CDR3 DNA follows: TGTGCCAGCAGCTTGGGACGGCGGTACGAGCAGTACTTC. Translating it yields CASSLGRRYEQYF.